Reported below is one T cell receptor beta chain. No antigen is known for it. These data come from a study of OX40 agonist ivuxolimab in advanced cancers. Looking at the study overall: Patients were dosed with the agonistic anti-OX40 (CD134) antibody ivuxolimab. Among those enrolled, mean age was approximately 62 years (range roughly 20 to 85) and approximately 83% were male. Earlier anti-PD-1, anti-PD-L1 or anti-CTLA-4 therapy was permitted; over 35% had received some.

Study-level points and caveats: Some of the nonresponding patients also showed low levels of normalized T-cell clonal expansion.

Some clones are missing from TCRdb's copy, which holds only in-frame ones; the method was immunoSEQ multiplex PCR. The sample records 25,000 to 30,000 clones, over 75% being singletons. The receptor was isolated from an adult with an advanced solid tumor such as melanoma, head and neck, liver or kidney cancer. The sequencing here drew on CD4+ or CD8+ T cells sorted from blood, taken in a trial of the OX40 agonist ivuxolimab.

In DNA form, the CDR3 reads TGTGCCAGCAGCTTAGGGGTCGGGGAGCTGTTTTTT. This encodes CASSLGVGELFF. The chain joins TRBV11-2 to TRBJ2-2; D is unresolved. From germline, CDR1 is SGHAT and CDR2 FQNNGV. The V gene lost 1 base and the J gene lost 7 bases, with 4 bases spanning the gap. The length of the CDR3 is 12 residues.